This TCR beta chain was profiled in a study of blood T cell repertoires in COVID-19. Study as a whole: T cells, B-cell-depleted T cells, or PBMCs provided the cDNA or gDNA that served as material.

Original data processing: By means of reference gene primer amplification, nucleated cell counts were estimated. Using immunoSEQ multiplex PCR, the repertoire was profiled, and TCRdb retains in-frame clones only, with some absent. For V, J and clone size, that table is used; D and trimming come from the DNA. The sample lists about 360,000 clones, roughly 90% occurring once. Only one count was recorded for this clone. The Seattle patients joined while their infection was active and were tracked longitudinally afterward. V lost 4 bases, J lost 1 base, and 4 bases stayed unmatched. The length of the CDR3 is 14 residues. Germline CDR1 is LNHDA and CDR2 is SQIVND (reference sequence).

This TCR was recovered from a woman aged 60-75 years with COVID-19, enrolled during active disease. Source material: peripheral blood. The chain has TRBV19 and TRBJ2-7; 7 nucleotides agree with TRBD1. The CDR3 coding sequence is TGTGCCAGTAGTAGTCGGGGACAGTCCTACGAGCAGTACTTC. Translating gives CASSSRGQSYEQYF.